This T cell receptor beta chain was observed in a study of OX40 agonist ivuxolimab in advanced cancers. Study-wide background: Intravenous ivuxolimab was administered to patients every 2 weeks at 0.01 to 10 mg/kg. Patients enrolled in dose escalation were diagnosed with hepatocellular carcinoma, melanoma, renal cell or head and neck cancer. Subjects had a mean age of roughly 57 years, with a range of roughly 23 to 79; roughly 83% were male.

The table came from immunoSEQ multiplex PCR; TCRdb's copy has only in-frame clones and leaves some out. There are roughly 41,000 clones in the sample; approximately 86% occur only once, and 2% to 3% lies in the top ten. As to this clone: The antigen is unknown.

The V end lost 8 bases, the J end lost 0 bases, and 13 bases lay between the germline ends. This CDR3 is 14 amino acids long. Germline V lookup: CDR1 MNHNY, CDR2 SVGAGI (reference sequence). Whole-study results and caveats: At 0.1 to 3.0 mg/kg, CD4+ and CD8+ blood T cells expanded clonally by week 6.

V and J are TRBV6-6 and TRBJ1-1; D is unclear. This TCR was recovered from an adult with an advanced solid tumor such as melanoma, head and neck, liver or kidney cancer. The sequenced sample was CD4+ or CD8+ T cells sorted from blood, obtained in a trial of the OX40 agonist ivuxolimab. Written as DNA, the CDR3 is TGTGCCAGCGCGTCGCGGGAAGTGAACACTGAAGCTTTCTTT. As protein: CASASREVNTEAFF.